The 20 T cell receptor beta chains presented below share a single source sample, sequenced in a study of blood T cells in healthy people across ages. The authors ran a second PCR of about 6 to 11 cycles using a sample-barcoded 5' primer and a J-beta primer mix. Via MiXCR, TCRdb re-called the 5' RACE reads, giving one row per CDR3 protein. The repertoire includes hundreds of thousands of distinct CDR3 sequences, over 20% of them detected once, and 22% sits in the top ten. The sequenced material came from blood. These receptor sequences come from a man in his 70s in good health.

The chain employs TRBV2 and TRBJ2-7, with D perhaps given as TRBD1 or TRBD2 (6 bases each). The CDR3 has 15 residues. V was cut by 4 bases and J by 3 bases, with 16 bases left in between. Germline V gene data show CDR1 as SNHLY and CDR2 as FYNNEI. The DNA for the CDR3 is TGTGCCAGCAGTGTGCCAACGGGGGCCCTCTACGAGCAGTACTTC. It specifies CASSVPTGALYEQYF.

The chain combines TRBV7-2 with TRBJ1-5; D is perhaps TRBD1 (6 bases). The CDR3 is made up of 16 amino acids. V lost 5 bases to trimming and J lost 0 bases, with 14 bases between them. Germline loops: CDR1 SGHTA, CDR2 FQGNSA. The DNA for the CDR3 is TGTGCCAGCAGCCTGGGGGGGACACATAGCAATCAGCCCCAGCATTTT. Translating gives CASSLGGTHSNQPQHF.

This chain uses TRBV29-1 with TRBJ1-1, with a weak D call TRBD1 (5 bases). The V and J ends lost 2 bases and 6 bases respectively, with 13 bases between them. CDR3 length equals 13 residues. Germline assignment: CDR1 SQVTM and CDR2 ANQGSEA. CDR3 in DNA: TGCAGCGTTGAAATGCAGGGCCTCCCTGAAGCTTTCTTT. This gives the protein CSVEMQGLPEAFF.

This clonotype was counted between two and nine times. This chain links TRBV27 with TRBJ2-7; 8 bases are a match to TRBD1. This CDR3 is built from 13 residues. Germline CDR1 and CDR2: MNHEY and SMNVEV (reference sequence). With 8 bases clipped from V and 6 bases from J, the junction kept 9 bases outside the gene matches. The CDR3 reads CASSLPGQVEQYF. In nucleotides, the CDR3 is TGTGCCAGCTCCCTGCCGGGACAGGTCGAGCAGTACTTC.

The chain couples TRBV11-2 to TRBJ2-3; D possibly corresponds to TRBD2 (5 bases). The CDR3 sequence is 17 residues long. The germline V gene encodes CDR1 SGHAT and CDR2 FQNNGV. Trimming removed 5 bases from V and 0 bases from J, with 18 bases in between. The CDR3 is CASSGLVGGHSTDTQYF. CDR3 sequence (DNA): TGTGCCAGCAGCGGTTTAGTAGGCGGGCATAGCACAGATACGCAGTATTTT.

This clonotype was counted a few times. Being one base from a much bigger clone, this may be a read error. This chain uses TRBV4-2 with TRBJ2-7; a weak D match, TRBD2 (6 bases). The germline CDR1 and CDR2 sequences are LGHNA and YNFKEQ. The CDR3 totals 15 residues. CDR3 region: CAGSQDDRGSYEQYF. The CDR3 DNA follows: TGTGCCGGCAGCCAAGACGACCGGGGGTCCTACGAGCAGTACTTC.

This chain connects TRBV5-1 to TRBJ2-5; 7 bases align to TRBD2. The CDR3 runs 14 residues. After removal of 2 bases from V and 4 bases from J, the junction contained 5 bases not matched to a gene. Germline V lookup: CDR1 SGHRS, CDR2 YFSETQ. CDR3 amino acids: CASSFTSDRETQYF. In nucleotides, the CDR3 is TGCGCCAGCAGCTTTACTAGCGACAGAGAGACCCAGTACTTC.

The rearrangement links TRBV11-2 to TRBJ2-3; tentatively, D is TRBD1 (6 bases). The germline gives CDR1 SGHAT, CDR2 FQNNGV. The CDR3 covers 15 residues. Trimming stripped 3 bases from V and 6 bases from J, with 16 bases between. CDR3 region: CASSFTGTGSDTQYF. Here the CDR3 DNA reads TGTGCCAGCAGCTTTACCGGCACAGGGTCCGATACGCAGTATTTT. The variable domain in full, completed from reference TRBV11-2 and TRBJ2-3, reads EAGVAQSPRYKIIEKRQSVAFWCNPISGHATLYWYQQILGQGPKLLIQFQNNGVVDDSQLPKDRFSAERLKGVDSTLKIQPAKLEDSAVYLCASSFTGTGSDTQYFGPGTRLTVL.

CDR3 in amino acids: CASSLTSGGPTYEQYF. CDR3 sequence (DNA): TGTGCCAGCAGTCTTACTAGCGGGGGGCCCACCTACGAGCAGTACTTC. The chain recombines TRBV6-5 with TRBJ2-1; 12 bases are shared with TRBD2. The tail of the sequence fits TRBJ2-7 better, so the J call may be wrong. Germline CDR1 reads MNHEY; CDR2 reads SVGAGI. The CDR3 is 16 residues long.

The chain has TRBV7-9 and TRBJ2-7; 7 bases are a match to TRBD1. The CDR3 consists of 14 residues. V shed 3 bases, J shed 3 bases, and the junction held 5 bases outside the gene matches. The germline V gene has CDR1 SEHNR and CDR2 FQNEAQ (reference sequence). The CDR3: CASSFAGGLYEQYF. In DNA form, the CDR3 reads TGTGCCAGCAGCTTTGCAGGGGGTCTCTACGAGCAGTACTTC.

In its sample, this clonotype was seen a few times. The chain has TRBV6-2 or TRBV6-3 and TRBJ2-7; 7 bases line up with TRBD2. Germline CDR1 MNHEY, CDR2 SVGEGT. Trimming cost V 5 bases and J 5 bases; bases outside gene matches: 15. CDR3 size: 16 residues. CDR3 DNA: TGTGCCAGCAGTCCCATAGGACTAGTCAAATCTAACGAGCAGTACGTC. This gives the protein CASSPIGLVKSNEQYV.

This clonotype was seen many times. The gene calls are TRBV15 and TRBJ2-3, with 10 bases lining up with TRBD2. The CDR3 runs to 15 residues. Trimming removed 1 base from V and 7 bases from J; junction bases left unmatched: 5. Germline V gene data show CDR1 as LNHNV and CDR2 as YYDKDF (reference sequence). CDR3 sequence: CATSRVGSGGNTQYF. The DNA of the CDR3 is TGTGCCACCAGCAGAGTTGGTAGCGGGGGGAATACGCAGTATTTT.

The chain combines TRBV6-5 with TRBJ2-3; D is unresolved. The length of the CDR3 is 14 residues. Looked up from germline, CDR1 is MNHEY and CDR2 is SVGAGI. V was cut by 5 bases and J by 1 base, with 10 bases left in between. This CDR3 is CASSPKIGTDTQYF. Written as DNA, the CDR3 is TGTGCCAGCAGTCCCAAAATAGGCACAGATACGCAGTATTTT.

This clonotype was counted a few times. The chain uses TRBV20-1 and TRBJ2-5; TRBD1 matches at 10 bases. The CDR3 has 18 amino acids. Germline trimming cut 3 bases from V and 2 bases from J; bases unmatched to any gene: 15. Germline V gene lookup returns CDR1 DFQATT and CDR2 SNEGSKA (reference sequence). The CDR3, as DNA: TGCAGTGCTAGGGATTTATTCCGGACAGGGGGGGATCAAGAGACCCAGTACTTC. This codes for CSARDLFRTGGDQETQYF.

This clonotype came up a few times. The junction shows a germline mismatch at one end, possibly a read error. The V call is TRBV3-1, the J call TRBJ2-5; 7 positions match TRBD2. The assigned J gene may be wrong: the sequence end matches TRBJ2-1 better. The CDR3 extends over 15 amino acids. Per the germline V gene, CDR1 is LGHDT and CDR2 is YNNKEL (reference sequence). The CDR3 reads CASSQGRGEHNEQFF. The DNA of the CDR3 is TGTGCCAGCAGTCAAGGGAGGGGAGAGCACAATGAGCAGTTCTTC.

The V gene is TRBV21-1, the J gene TRBJ2-7; TRBD1 is the table's D call, not checked against the DNA. The DNA end is a closer match to TRBJ2-1, so the J assignment may be wrong. TRBV21-1 is a pseudogene. This CDR3 comprises 17 residues. The CDR3 loop is CASSKALRDRAINEQFF. CDR3 coding DNA: TGTGCCAGCAGCAAAGCGCTCCGGGACAGGGCGATCAATGAGCAGTTCTTC.

A word on this clonotype: A clone one base away is much larger, so this may be a read error. V and J are TRBV29-1 and TRBJ1-1; no clear D gene. Germline V lookup: CDR1 SQVTM, CDR2 ANQGSEA. The V and J ends lost 6 bases and 6 bases respectively, with 14 bases between them. The CDR3 contains 12 residues. CDR3 region: CSVGRQDPEAFF. The CDR3 DNA follows: TGCAGCGTCGGCCGACAAGACCCTGAAGCTTTCTTT.

The chain links TRBV12-3 or TRBV12-4 to TRBJ1-4; possibly TRBD1 for D (5 bases). The CDR3 covers 15 residues. The germline V and J ends were trimmed by 2 bases and 4 bases, with 11 bases remaining between them. The CDR3 is CASSLSPRGNEKLFF. Here the CDR3 DNA reads TGTGCCAGCAGTTTAAGCCCGAGGGGTAATGAAAAACTGTTTTTT.

This clonotype appeared a few times. The chain links TRBV27 to TRBJ1-2; no definite D call. The germline V gene encodes CDR1 MNHEY and CDR2 SMNVEV (reference sequence). This CDR3 region has 14 residues. V was cut by 2 bases and J by 4 bases, with 11 bases left in between. The chain's CDR3 is CASSLRKGTYGYTF. For the CDR3, the DNA is TGTGCCAGCAGTTTAAGGAAGGGCACCTATGGCTACACCTTC.

The gene calls are TRBV7-2 and TRBJ2-4, with TRBD2 matching over 13 bases. CDR1 SGHTA and CDR2 FQGNSA come from the germline V gene. This CDR3 spans 17 amino acids. V shed 3 bases, J shed 4 bases, and the junction held 6 bases outside the gene matches. CDR3 DNA: TGTGCCAGCAGCTTCAGGACTAGCGGGAGTAGTAAAAACATTCAGTACTTC. Protein product: CASSFRTSGSSKNIQYF.